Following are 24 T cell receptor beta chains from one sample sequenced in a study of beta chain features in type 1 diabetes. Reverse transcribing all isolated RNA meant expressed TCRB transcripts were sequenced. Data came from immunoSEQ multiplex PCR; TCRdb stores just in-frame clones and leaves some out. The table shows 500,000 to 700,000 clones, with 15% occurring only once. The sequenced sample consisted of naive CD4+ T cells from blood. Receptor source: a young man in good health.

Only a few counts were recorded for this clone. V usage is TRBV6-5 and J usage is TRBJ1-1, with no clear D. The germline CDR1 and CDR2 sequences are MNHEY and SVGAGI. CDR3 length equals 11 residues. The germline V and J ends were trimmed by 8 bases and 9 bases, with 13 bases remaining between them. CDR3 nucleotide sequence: TGTGCCAGCCGTCTACAGACTAAAGCTTTCTTT. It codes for CASRLQTKAFF.

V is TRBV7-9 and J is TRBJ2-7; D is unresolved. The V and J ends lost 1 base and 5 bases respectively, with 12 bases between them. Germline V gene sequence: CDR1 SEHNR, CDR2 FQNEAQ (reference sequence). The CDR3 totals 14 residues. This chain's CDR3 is CASSLGWSEDEQYF. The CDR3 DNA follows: TGTGCCAGCAGCTTAGGTTGGAGCGAAGACGAGCAGTACTTC.

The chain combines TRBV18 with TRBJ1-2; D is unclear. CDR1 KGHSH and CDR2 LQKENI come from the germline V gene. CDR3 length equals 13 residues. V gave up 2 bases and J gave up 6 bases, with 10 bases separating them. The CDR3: CASSPARSHGYTF. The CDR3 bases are TGTGCCAGCTCACCAGCAAGAAGTCATGGCTACACCTTC.

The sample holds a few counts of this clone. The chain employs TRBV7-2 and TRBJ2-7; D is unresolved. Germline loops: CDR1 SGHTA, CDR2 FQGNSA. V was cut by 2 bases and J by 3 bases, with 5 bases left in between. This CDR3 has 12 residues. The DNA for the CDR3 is TGTGCCAGCAGCTTACCATTCTACGAGCAGTACTTC. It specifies CASSLPFYEQYF.

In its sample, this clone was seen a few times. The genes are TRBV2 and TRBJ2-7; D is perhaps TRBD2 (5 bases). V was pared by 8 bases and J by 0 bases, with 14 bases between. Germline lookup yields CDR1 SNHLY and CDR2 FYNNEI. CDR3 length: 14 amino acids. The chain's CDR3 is CASLPTGSSYEQYF. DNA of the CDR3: TGTGCCAGCCTACCCACGGGGAGCTCCTACGAGCAGTACTTC.

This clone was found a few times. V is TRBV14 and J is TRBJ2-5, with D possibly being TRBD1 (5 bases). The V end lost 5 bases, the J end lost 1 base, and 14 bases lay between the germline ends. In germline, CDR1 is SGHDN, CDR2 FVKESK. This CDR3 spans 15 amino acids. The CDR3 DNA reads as TGTGCCAGCAGCTCTCGACAGCTAACCCAAGAGACCCAGTACTTC. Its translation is CASSSRQLTQETQYF.

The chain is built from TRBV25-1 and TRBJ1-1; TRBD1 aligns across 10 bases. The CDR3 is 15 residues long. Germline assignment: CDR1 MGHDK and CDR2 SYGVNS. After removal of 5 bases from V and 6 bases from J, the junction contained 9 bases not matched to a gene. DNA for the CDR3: TGTGCCAGCAGTCTCCCGCGACAGGGGGCCTCTGAAGCTTTCTTT. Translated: CASSLPRQGASEAFF.

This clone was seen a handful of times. The CDR3 DNA is TGTGCCAGCAGTTTATTGGGTCTTAGCTACGAGCAGTACTTC. Amino acids: CASSLLGLSYEQYF. This sequence joins TRBV27 and TRBJ2-7; D unresolved. V was cut by 1 base and J by 3 bases, with 10 bases left in between. The CDR3 runs to 14 residues. The germline gives CDR1 MNHEY, CDR2 SMNVEV (reference sequence).

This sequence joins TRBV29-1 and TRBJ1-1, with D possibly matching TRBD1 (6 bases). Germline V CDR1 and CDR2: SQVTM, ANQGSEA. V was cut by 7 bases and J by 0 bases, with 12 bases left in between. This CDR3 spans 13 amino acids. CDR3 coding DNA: TGCAGCGGTACGGACAGATTGAACACTGAAGCTTTCTTT. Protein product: CSGTDRLNTEAFF.

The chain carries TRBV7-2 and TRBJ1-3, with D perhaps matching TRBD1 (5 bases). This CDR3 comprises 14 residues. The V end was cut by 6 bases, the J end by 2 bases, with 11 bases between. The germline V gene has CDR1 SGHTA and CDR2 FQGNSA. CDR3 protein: CASRPGAAGNTIYF. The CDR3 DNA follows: TGTGCCAGCAGGCCCGGGGCAGCTGGAAACACCATATATTTT.

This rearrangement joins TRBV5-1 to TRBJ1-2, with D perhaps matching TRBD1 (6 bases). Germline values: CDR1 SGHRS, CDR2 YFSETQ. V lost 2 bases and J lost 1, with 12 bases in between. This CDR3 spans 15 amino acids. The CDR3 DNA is TGCGCCAGCAGCTTACAGGGATTCGATAACTATGGCTACACCTTC. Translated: CASSLQGFDNYGYTF.

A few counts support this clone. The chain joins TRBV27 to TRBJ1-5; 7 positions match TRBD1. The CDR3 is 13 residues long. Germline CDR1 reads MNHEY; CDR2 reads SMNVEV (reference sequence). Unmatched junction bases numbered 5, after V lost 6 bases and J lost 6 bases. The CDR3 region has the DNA TGTGCCAGCAGCCCGACAGGGTTTCAGCCCCAGCATTTT. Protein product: CASSPTGFQPQHF.

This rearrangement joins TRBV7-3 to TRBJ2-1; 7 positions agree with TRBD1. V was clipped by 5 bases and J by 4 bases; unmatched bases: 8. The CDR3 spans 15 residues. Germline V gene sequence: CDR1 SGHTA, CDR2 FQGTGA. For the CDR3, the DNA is TGTGCCAGCAGCCGAGGACAGGTCCCTTACAATGAGCAGTTCTTC. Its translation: CASSRGQVPYNEQFF.

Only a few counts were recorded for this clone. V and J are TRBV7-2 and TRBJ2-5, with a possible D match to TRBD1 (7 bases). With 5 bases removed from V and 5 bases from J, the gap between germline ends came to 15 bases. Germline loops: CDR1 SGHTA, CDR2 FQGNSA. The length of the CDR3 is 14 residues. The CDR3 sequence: CASSAQGGRETQYF. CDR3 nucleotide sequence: TGTGCCAGCAGCGCCCAGGGGGGAAGGGAGACCCAGTACTTC.

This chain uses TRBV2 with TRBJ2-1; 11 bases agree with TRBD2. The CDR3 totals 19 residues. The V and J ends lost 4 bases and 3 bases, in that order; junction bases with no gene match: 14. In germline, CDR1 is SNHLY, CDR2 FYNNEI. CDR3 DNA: TGTGCCAGCAGTGTTGGGCTAGCGGGAGGTAGGTCTGTCTACAATGAGCAGTTCTTC. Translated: CASSVGLAGGRSVYNEQFF.

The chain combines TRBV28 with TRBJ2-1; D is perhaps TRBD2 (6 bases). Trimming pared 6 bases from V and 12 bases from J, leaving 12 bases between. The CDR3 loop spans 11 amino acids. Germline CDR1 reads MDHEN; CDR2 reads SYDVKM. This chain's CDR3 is CASRDPGAQFF. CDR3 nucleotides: TGTGCCAGCAGGGACCCGGGAGCGCAGTTCTTC.

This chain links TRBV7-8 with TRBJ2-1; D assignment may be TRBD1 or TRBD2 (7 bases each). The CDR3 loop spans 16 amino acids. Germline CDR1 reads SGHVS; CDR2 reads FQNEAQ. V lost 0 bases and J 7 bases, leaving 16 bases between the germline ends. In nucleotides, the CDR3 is TGTGCCAGCAGCTTAGCTGGCGGGAGCAGGGGGAATGAGCAGTTCTTC. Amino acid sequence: CASSLAGGSRGNEQFF.

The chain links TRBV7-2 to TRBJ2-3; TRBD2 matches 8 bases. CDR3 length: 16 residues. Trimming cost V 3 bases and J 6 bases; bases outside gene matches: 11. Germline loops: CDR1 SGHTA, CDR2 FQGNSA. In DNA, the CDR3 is TGTGCCAGCAGCTTGGGGACGGGAGGGAGGAGGGATACGCAGTATTTT. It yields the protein CASSLGTGGRRDTQYF.

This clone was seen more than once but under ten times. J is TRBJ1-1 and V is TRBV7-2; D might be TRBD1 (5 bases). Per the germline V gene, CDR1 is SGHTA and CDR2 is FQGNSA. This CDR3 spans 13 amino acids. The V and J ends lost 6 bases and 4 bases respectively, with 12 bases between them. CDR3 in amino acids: CASSLQEITEAFF. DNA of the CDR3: TGTGCCAGCAGTTTACAGGAGATCACTGAAGCTTTCTTT.

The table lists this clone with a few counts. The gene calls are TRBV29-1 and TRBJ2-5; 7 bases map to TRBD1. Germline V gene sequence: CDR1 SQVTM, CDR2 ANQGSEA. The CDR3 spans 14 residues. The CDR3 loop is CSLRGAGGQETQYF. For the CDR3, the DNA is TGCAGTCTGCGAGGCGCAGGGGGTCAAGAGACCCAGTACTTC.

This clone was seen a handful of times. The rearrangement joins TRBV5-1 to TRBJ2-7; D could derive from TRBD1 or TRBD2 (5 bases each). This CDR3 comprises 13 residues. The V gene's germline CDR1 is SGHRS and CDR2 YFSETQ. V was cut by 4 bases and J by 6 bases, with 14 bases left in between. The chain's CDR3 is CASSRRRGLEQYF. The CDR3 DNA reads TGCGCCAGCAGCCGGAGACGGGGCCTCGAGCAGTACTTC.

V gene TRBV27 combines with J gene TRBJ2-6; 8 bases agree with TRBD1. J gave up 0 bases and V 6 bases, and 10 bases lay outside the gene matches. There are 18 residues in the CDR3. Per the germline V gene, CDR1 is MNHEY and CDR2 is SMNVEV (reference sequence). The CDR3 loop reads CASSQGDRPTSGANVLTF. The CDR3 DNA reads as TGTGCCAGCAGCCAGGGGGACAGGCCTACCTCTGGGGCCAACGTCCTGACTTTC.

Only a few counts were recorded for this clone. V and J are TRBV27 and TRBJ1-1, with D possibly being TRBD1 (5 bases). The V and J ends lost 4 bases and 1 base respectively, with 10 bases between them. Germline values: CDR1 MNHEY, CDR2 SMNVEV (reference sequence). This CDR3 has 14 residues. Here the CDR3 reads CASSWSGRNTEAFF. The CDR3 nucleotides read TGTGCCAGCAGTTGGTCGGGGCGGAACACTGAAGCTTTCTTT.

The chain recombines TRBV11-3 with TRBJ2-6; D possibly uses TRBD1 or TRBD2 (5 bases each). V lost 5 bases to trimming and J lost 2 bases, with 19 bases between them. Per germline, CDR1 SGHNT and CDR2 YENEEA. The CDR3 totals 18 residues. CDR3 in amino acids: CASSPALGRDAGANVLTF. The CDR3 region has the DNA TGTGCCAGCAGCCCGGCCTTAGGCAGGGACGCTGGGGCCAACGTCCTGACTTTC.